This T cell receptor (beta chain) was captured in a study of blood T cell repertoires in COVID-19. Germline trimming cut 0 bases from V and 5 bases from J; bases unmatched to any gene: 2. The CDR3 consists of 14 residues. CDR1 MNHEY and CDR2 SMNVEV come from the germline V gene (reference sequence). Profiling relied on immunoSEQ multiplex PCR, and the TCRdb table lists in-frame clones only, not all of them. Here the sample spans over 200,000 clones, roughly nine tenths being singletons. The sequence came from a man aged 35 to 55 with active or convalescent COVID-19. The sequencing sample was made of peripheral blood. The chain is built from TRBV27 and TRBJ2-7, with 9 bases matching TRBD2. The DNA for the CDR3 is TGTGCCAGCAGTTTATCTAGCGGGAGCCACGAGCAGTACTTC. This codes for CASSLSSGSHEQYF.